This T cell receptor beta chain is drawn from a study of cytomegalovirus exposure and HLA in healthy donors. The primer mix had 60 Vbeta and 13 Jbeta primers. Clones were read by immunoSEQ multiplex PCR, and TCRdb kept only the in-frame ones, dropping some. Among about 81,000 clones, over 70% were seen once, and the ten largest hold roughly 3%. The germline V gene has CDR1 SGHKS and CDR2 YYEKEE (reference sequence). The V end was cut by 4 bases, the J end by 2 bases, with 22 bases between. This CDR3 comprises 17 residues. The clonotype comes from a man aged 45-65 years in good health and CMV-seropositive. The V call is TRBV5-5, the J call TRBJ2-7; the D gene is possibly TRBD2 (6 bases). The sequencing sample was made of PBMCs. This CDR3 is CASSQDWGGASAYEQYF. The CDR3 nucleotides are TGTGCCAGCAGCCAAGATTGGGGCGGGGCGAGCGCCTACGAGCAGTACTTC.